This record concerns one TCR beta chain sequence. The data were obtained in a study of shared clonotypes between healthy human individuals. Around 32,000 T cell genomes, or approximately 0.3 ug DNA, went into unsorted PBMC replicate PCRs. The team ran DNA from unsorted PBMCs on ten immunoSEQ deep assay plates for sequencing. TCRdb's copy holds only in-frame clones and misses some; the assay was immunoSEQ multiplex PCR. This sample has some 480,000 clones, with roughly 85% found just once. The clonotype originates from a woman between 40 and 50 years old in good health. Some clones in this sample may be carry-over from other donors' samples. The specimen was PBMCs.

CDR3 coding DNA: TGCGCCAGCAGCCAAGCTAGGGGACTAGCGGGAGATGAGCAGTTCTTC. Its protein is CASSQARGLAGDEQFF. V is TRBV4-3 and J is TRBJ2-1, with 14 nucleotides matching TRBD2. The CDR3 runs 16 residues. With 1 base clipped from V and 8 bases from J, the junction kept 4 bases outside the gene matches. Germline V CDR1 and CDR2: LGHNA, YSLEER.